This section outlines one T cell receptor beta chain sequence together with its context. This sample is drawn from a study of CDR3 diversity in severe acne. Using its own MiXCR run on the PCR reads, TCRdb lists one record per CDR3 protein. The repertoire holds about 84,000 distinct CDR3 sequences, with 51% as singletons. The source material was blood. This clonotype was sampled from a male donor in good health, without acne.

For the CDR3, the DNA is TGTGCCAGCAGCTTTACCGGGGTGACAGGCACTGAAGCTTTCTTT. Amino acids: CASSFTGVTGTEAFF. This sequence joins TRBV7-6 and TRBJ1-1, with D tentatively TRBD1 (6 bases). The V and J ends lost 3 bases and 4 bases respectively, with 15 bases between them. The CDR3 is made up of 15 amino acids. The V gene's germline CDR1 is SGHVS and CDR2 FNYEAQ. Filled out from reference TRBV7-6 and TRBJ1-1, the complete variable domain reads GAGVSQSPRYKVTKRGQDVALRCDPISGHVSLYWYRQALGQGPEFLTYFNYEAQQDKSGLPNDRFSAERPEGSISTLTIQRTEQRDSAMYRCASSFTGVTGTEAFFGQGTRLTVV.